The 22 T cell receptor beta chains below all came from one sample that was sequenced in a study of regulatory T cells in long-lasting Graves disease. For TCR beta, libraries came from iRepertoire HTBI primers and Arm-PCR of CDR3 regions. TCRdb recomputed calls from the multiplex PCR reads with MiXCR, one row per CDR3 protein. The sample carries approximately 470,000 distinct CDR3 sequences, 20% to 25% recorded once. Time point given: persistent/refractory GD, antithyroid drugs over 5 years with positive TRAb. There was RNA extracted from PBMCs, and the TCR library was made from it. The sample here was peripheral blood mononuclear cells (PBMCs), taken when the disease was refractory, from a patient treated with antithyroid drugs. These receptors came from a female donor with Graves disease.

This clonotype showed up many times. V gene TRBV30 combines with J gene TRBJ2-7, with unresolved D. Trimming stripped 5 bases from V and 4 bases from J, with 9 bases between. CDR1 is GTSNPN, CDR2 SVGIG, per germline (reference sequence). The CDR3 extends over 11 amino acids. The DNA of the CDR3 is TGTGCCTGGGAGACTGAATACGAGCAGTACTTC. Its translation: CAWETEYEQYF.

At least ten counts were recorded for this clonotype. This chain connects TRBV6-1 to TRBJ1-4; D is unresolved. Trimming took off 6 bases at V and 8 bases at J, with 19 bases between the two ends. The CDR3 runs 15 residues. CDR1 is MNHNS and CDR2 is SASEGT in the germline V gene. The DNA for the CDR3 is TGTGCCAGCAGCTCCGGGTTGGGCCAGGAGGAAAAACTGTTTTTT. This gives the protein CASSSGLGQEEKLFF.

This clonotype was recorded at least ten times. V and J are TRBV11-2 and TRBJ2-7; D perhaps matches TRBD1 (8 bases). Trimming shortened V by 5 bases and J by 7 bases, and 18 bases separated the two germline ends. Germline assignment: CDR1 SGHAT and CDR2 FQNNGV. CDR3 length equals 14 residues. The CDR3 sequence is CASSNIGQGGEQYF. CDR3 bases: TGTGCCAGCAGCAATATCGGACAGGGAGGGGAGCAGTACTTC.

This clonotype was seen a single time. The CDR3 reads CASSPSRLAFDEQYF. Here the CDR3 DNA reads TGTGCCAGCAGTCCATCGAGACTAGCGTTCGACGAGCAGTACTTC. The genes are TRBV27 and TRBJ2-7, with 8 bases that match TRBD2. CDR3 length: 15 residues. Germline V CDR1 and CDR2: MNHEY, SMNVEV (reference sequence). V was clipped by 5 bases and J by 5 bases; unmatched bases: 11.

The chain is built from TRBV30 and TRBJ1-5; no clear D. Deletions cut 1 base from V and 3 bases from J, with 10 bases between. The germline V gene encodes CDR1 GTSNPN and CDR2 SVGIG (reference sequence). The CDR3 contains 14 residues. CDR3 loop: CAWSGSQYNQPQHF. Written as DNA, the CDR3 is TGTGCCTGGAGTGGCAGCCAGTACAATCAGCCCCAGCATTTT.

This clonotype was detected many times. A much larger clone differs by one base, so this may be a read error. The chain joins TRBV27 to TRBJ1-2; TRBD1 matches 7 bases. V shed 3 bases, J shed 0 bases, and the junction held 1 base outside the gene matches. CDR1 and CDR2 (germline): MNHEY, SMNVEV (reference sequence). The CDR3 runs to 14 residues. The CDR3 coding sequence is TGTGCCAGCAGTTTCACAGGGGCTAACTATGGCTACACCTTC. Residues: CASSFTGANYGYTF.

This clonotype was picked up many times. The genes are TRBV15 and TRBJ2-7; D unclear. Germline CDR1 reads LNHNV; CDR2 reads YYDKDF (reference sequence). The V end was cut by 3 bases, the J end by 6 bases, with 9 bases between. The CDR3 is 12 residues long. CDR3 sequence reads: CATSRSTGEQYF. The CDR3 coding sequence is TGTGCCACCAGCAGGTCGACTGGCGAGCAGTACTTC.

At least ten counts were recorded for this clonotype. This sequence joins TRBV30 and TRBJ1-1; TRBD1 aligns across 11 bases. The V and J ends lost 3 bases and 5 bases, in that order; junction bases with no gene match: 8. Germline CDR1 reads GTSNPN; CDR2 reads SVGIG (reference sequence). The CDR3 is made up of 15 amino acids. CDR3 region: CAWRKQGQGGTEAFF. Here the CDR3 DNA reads TGTGCCTGGAGGAAACAGGGACAGGGGGGGACTGAAGCTTTCTTT.

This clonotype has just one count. In DNA form, the CDR3 reads TGCAGCGTTGTAAGGCAGGGGTACACCCACGAGCAGTACTTC. The encoded protein is CSVVRQGYTHEQYF. V is TRBV29-1 and J is TRBJ2-7; weak D call: TRBD1 (6 bases). Trimming removed 4 bases from V and 5 bases from J, with 18 bases in between. Germline V gene lookup returns CDR1 SQVTM and CDR2 ANQGSEA. The CDR3 has 14 residues.

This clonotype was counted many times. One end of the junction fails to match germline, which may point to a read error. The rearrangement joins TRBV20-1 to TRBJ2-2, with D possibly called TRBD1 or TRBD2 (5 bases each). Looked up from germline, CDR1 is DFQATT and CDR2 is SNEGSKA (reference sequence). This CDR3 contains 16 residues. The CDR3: CSAGDGTSRNTGELFF. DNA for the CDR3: TGCAGTGCTGGAGATGGGACCTCCCGCAACACCGGGGAGCTGTTTTTT.

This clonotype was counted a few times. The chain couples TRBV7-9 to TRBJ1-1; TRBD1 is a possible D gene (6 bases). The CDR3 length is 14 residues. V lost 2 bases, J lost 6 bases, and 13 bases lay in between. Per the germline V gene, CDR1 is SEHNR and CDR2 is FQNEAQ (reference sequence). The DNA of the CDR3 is TGTGCCAGCAGCTTATCGGACAGCGGCCCTGAAGCTTTCTTT. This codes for CASSLSDSGPEAFF. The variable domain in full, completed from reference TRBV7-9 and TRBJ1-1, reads DTGVSQNPRHKITKRGQNVTFRCDPISEHNRLYWYRQTLGQGPEFLTYFQNEAQLEKSRLLSDRFSAERPKGSFSTLEIQRTEQGDSAMYLCASSLSDSGPEAFFGQGTRLTVV.

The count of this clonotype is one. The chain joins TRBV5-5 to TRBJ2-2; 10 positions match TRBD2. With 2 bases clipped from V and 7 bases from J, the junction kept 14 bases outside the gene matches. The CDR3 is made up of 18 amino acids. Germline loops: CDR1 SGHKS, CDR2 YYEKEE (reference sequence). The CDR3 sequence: CASSFLDLAGAFYGELFF. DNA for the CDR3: TGTGCCAGCAGCTTCCTAGACCTAGCGGGAGCGTTTTACGGGGAGCTGTTTTTT. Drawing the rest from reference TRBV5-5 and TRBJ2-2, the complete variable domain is DAGVTQSPTHLIKTRGQQVTLRCSPISGHKSVSWYQQVLGQGPQFIFQYYEKEERGRGNFPDRFSARQFPNYSSELNVNALLLGDSALYLCASSFLDLAGAFYGELFFGEGSRLTVL.

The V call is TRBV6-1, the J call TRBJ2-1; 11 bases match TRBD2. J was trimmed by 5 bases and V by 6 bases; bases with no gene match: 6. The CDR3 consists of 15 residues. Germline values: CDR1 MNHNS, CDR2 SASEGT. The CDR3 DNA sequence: TGTGCCAGCAGACCACTAGCGGGAGTCGACAATGAGCAGTTCTTC. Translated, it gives CASRPLAGVDNEQFF.

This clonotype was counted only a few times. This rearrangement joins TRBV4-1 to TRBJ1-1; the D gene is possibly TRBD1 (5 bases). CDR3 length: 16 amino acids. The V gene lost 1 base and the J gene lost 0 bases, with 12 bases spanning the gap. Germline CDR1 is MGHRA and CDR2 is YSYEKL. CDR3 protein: CASSQALGLLNTEAFF. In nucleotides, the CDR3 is TGCGCCAGCAGCCAAGCCCTGGGACTGCTGAACACTGAAGCTTTCTTT.

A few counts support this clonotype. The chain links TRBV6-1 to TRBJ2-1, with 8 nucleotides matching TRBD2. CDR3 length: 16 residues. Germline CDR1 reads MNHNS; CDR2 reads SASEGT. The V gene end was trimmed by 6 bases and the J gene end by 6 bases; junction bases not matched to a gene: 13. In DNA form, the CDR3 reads TGTGCCAGCAGGGGCATCGTGCGGGAGGCTTCCAATGAGCAGTTCTTC. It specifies CASRGIVREASNEQFF.

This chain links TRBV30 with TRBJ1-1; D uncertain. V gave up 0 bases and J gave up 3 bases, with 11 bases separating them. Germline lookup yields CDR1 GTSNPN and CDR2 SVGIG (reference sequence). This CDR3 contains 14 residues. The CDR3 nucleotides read TGTGCCTGGAGTGTAGGGCTTAAATACACTGAAGCTTTCTTT. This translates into CAWSVGLKYTEAFF.

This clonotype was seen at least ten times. The CDR3, as DNA: TGTGCCAGCAGCCTAGTCGACTACGAGCAGTACTTC. Translating gives CASSLVDYEQYF. The chain combines TRBV11-1 with TRBJ2-7, with unresolved D. CDR1 SGHAT and CDR2 FQDESV come from the germline V gene (reference sequence). V shed 5 bases and J shed 3 bases, with 8 bases lying between them. The CDR3 consists of 12 residues.

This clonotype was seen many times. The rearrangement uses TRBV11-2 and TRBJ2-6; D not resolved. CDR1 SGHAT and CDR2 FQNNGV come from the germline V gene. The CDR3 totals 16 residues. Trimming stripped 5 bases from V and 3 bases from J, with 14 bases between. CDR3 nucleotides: TGTGCCAGCAGCAAGCTAATAGGTGATGGGGCCAACGTCCTGACTTTC. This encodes CASSKLIGDGANVLTF. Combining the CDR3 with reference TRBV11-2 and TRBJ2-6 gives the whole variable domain EAGVAQSPRYKIIEKRQSVAFWCNPISGHATLYWYQQILGQGPKLLIQFQNNGVVDDSQLPKDRFSAERLKGVDSTLKIQPAKLEDSAVYLCASSKLIGDGANVLTFGAGSRLTVL.

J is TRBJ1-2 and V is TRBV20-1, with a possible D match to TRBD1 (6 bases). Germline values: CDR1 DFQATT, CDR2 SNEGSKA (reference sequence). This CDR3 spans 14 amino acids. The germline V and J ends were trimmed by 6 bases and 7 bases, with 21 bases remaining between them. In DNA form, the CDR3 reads TGCAGTGCAGGACCTAGGACAGCTCTGGGTGGCTACACCTTC. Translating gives CSAGPRTALGGYTF.

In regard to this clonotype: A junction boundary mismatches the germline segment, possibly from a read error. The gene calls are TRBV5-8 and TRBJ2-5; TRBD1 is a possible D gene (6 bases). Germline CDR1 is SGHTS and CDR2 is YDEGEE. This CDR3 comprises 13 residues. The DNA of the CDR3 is TGTGCCGGCAGACCGAGGGGGCAAGAGACCCAGTACTTC. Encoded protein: CAGRPRGQETQYF.

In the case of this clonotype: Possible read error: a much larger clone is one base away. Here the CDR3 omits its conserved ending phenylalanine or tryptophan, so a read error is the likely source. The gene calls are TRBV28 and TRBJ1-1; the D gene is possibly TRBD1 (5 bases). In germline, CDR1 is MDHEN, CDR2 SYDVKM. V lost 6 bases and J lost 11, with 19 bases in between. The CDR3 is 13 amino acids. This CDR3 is CASRPRAEHRAFL. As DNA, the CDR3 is TGTGCCAGCAGACCCAGGGCAGAGCATCGGGCTTTCCTT.

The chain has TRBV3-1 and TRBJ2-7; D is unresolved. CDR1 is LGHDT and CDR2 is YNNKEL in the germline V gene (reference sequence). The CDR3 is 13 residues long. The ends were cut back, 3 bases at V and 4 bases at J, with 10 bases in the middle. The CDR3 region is CASSQTNTYEQYF. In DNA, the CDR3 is TGTGCCAGCAGCCAGACGAATACTTACGAGCAGTACTTC.